Listed here is a single TCR beta chain. In the authors' workflow: Estimates of nucleated cell counts were drawn from the amplification of reference gene primers. Sequencing was performed with immunoSEQ multiplex PCR; in TCRdb, only in-frame clones are kept and a portion is missing. For V, J and clone size, that table is used; D and trimming come from the DNA. The table shows fewer than 30,000 clones, with approximately 90% occurring only once. CDR1 is PRHDT and CDR2 is FYEKMQ in the germline V gene (reference sequence). The J segment lost 3 bases and the V segment lost 5 bases, leaving 4 bases of the junction unmatched. CDR3 length equals 14 residues. These data come from a study of blood T cell repertoires in COVID-19. Study-level background: The United States, Italy and Spain supplied acute and convalescent COVID-19 samples. The analysed material was cDNA or gDNA that came from T cells, B-cell-depleted T cells, or PBMCs.

Material: peripheral blood. This TCR was sampled from a human donor in a cohort sampled during active COVID-19. The chain has TRBV13 and TRBJ1-2; TRBD1 matches at 9 bases. The CDR3 DNA reads TGTGCCAGCAGCACAGGGGGCAGGGACTATGGCTACACCTTC. Translating gives CASSTGGRDYGYTF.